Listed below are T cell receptor beta chains from one sample, sequenced in a study of regulatory T cells in long-lasting Graves disease. TCRdb independently ran MiXCR on the reads; one entry per CDR3 protein. The table has about 630 distinct CDR3 sequences, around two thirds seen once. The sample in question was peripheral blood mononuclear cells (PBMCs), obtained with antithyroid drug treatment, in newly diagnosed or persistent Graves disease (not recorded which). These receptors came from a female donor with Graves disease. The CDR3 runs from the conserved cysteine through the conserved F or W. The D gene is left open where the match is weak. Some rows mark clone size as missing; the rest say once, few, many or name a class of expanded clone.

D gene	clone size	V gene	J gene	CDR3 protein
-	-	TRBV4-3	TRBJ1-2	CVSSQEGGASYGYTF
-	-	TRBV3-1	TRBJ2-7	CASSQDEQGPNVYEQYF
-	-	TRBV4-1	TRBJ2-2	CASSLLGGPGWTGELFF
-	-	TRBV4-1	TRBJ2-3	CASSARDRGTQYF
TRBD1	once	TRBV28	TRBJ1-2	CASSPGTGGYGYTF
-	few	TRBV2	TRBJ1-1	CASSGRSVGMNTEAFF
-	few	TRBV6-5	TRBJ1-2	CASSGGAANYGYTF
TRBD1	-	TRBV12-3/TRBV12-4	TRBJ2-7	CASSWIPGQGGTRPYEQYF
-	few	TRBV23-1	TRBJ2-7	CASSQWTGSYEQYF
TRBD1	-	TRBV7-9	TRBJ2-3	CASSLRTGGTDTQYF
TRBD1	once	TRBV24-1	TRBJ1-5	CATSDAGQGAGQPQHF
TRBD2	-	TRBV4-1	TRBJ2-7	CASSQLAGAYEQYF
-	-	TRBV20-1	TRBJ2-1	CSANPKGLYNEQFF
-	few	TRBV24-1	TRBJ2-2	CATHSGNTGELFF
TRBD2	few	TRBV13	TRBJ2-1	CASSLAGGVYNEQFF
-	-	TRBV20-1	TRBJ2-1	CSASQGWTLDYNEQFF
TRBD2	-	TRBV19	TRBJ2-7	CASSQEAGVLEQYF
-	few	TRBV28	TRBJ1-1	CASSLTSAAAEAFF
TRBD1	-	TRBV4-1	TRBJ1-6	CASSLSGQGLDYNSPLHF
TRBD1	-	TRBV28	TRBJ1-3	CASSLSGGSGNTIYF
TRBD1	once	TRBV4-1	TRBJ1-5	CASSQDRTGRGNQPQHF
-	-	TRBV12-5	TRBJ2-3	CASAEAEAQYF
-	-	TRBV7-2	TRBJ1-3	CASSLAPPGTGNTIYF
-	-	TRBV18	TRBJ2-4	CASSPGDGYLAKNIQYF
-	-	TRBV20-1	TRBJ2-3	CSARSDTQYF
TRBD1	-	TRBV5-1	TRBJ1-2	CASSSEDRGRGYTF
-	-	TRBV6-5	TRBJ2-1	CASSYGTPGGEQFF
TRBD1	-	TRBV27	TRBJ2-1	CASSFLGQGANNEQFF
-	-	TRBV6-1	TRBJ2-7	CASRLGGVSYEQYF
TRBD2	-	TRBV28	TRBJ2-3	CASSLGGAGGEDTQYF
-	few	TRBV23-1	TRBJ2-5	CASSPRDLQYF
-	few	TRBV5-5	TRBJ2-3	CASQKGRHHTDTQYF
-	-	TRBV7-2	TRBJ2-3	CASSLEFSTDTQYF
-	-	TRBV5-1	TRBJ1-3	CASHARVSGNTIYF
TRBD2	-	TRBV27	TRBJ2-1	CASSLLSSGSLNNEQFF
-	-	TRBV12-3/TRBV12-4	TRBJ2-5	CASSSGQTQYF
TRBD1	-	TRBV7-9	TRBJ1-2	CASSLEGGDDGYTF
-	few	TRBV5-4	TRBJ2-3	CASSLDSTDTQYF
-	few	TRBV7-8	TRBJ1-2	CASSLIDSQGTF
-	-	TRBV2	TRBJ2-7	CASRARTDLGEQYF
-	-	TRBV28	TRBJ2-5	CASSSRNEGFQYF
TRBD1	few	TRBV7-8	TRBJ1-1	CASSEDRGYTEAFF
-	-	TRBV18	TRBJ1-2	CASSPTDSAGGYTF
-	-	TRBV20-1	TRBJ1-5	CSATRSRTVDNQPQHF
-	-	TRBV5-1	TRBJ2-1	CASRGGRLSHEQFF
-	hyperexpanded	TRBV27	TRBJ2-3	CASGRRGTTDTQYF
-	-	TRBV9	TRBJ1-1	CASSVAGGPEAFF
TRBD1	-	TRBV4-2	TRBJ1-6	CASSQFDRGYSPLHF
-	-	TRBV4-1	TRBJ2-3	CASSHSQGGLADTQYF
TRBD2	-	TRBV6-2/TRBV6-3	TRBJ2-5	CASSYRNGWREVQETQYF
-	-	TRBV3-1	TRBJ1-2	CASSQGYGYTF
TRBD1	-	TRBV20-1	TRBJ2-5	CSARDPDRGLQETQYF
TRBD1	once	TRBV18	TRBJ1-6	CASSPFSQGNSPLHF
-	-	TRBV14	TRBJ1-1	CASSLVMNTEAFF
-	-	TRBV6-2/TRBV6-3	TRBJ1-1	CASSYSIANTEAFF